This T cell receptor (beta chain) appears in the sequencing data of a study of T cell responses to AZD1222 COVID-19 vaccine. Of note for this clone: The antigen is undetermined.

Only in-frame clones appear in the TCRdb table, and some are missing; sequencing was by immunoSEQ multiplex PCR. In the table there are 120,000 or so clones, roughly nine tenths of which are singletons. Germline assignment: CDR1 MNHEY and CDR2 SMNVEV (reference sequence). The CDR3 has 14 amino acids. V was shortened by 2 bases and J by 4 bases, with 12 bases between the two germline ends. Whole-study results and caveats: There were mostly white British donors and more females than males, and clonal diversity was possibly underestimated.

Sequenced here: peripheral blood, sampled on day 0 of AZD1222 vaccination. The chain joins TRBV27 to TRBJ2-7; D is possibly TRBD1 or TRBD2 (6 bases each). The clonotype was recovered from an adult in good health. The CDR3, as DNA: TGTGCCAGCAGTTTAGGCGGGACACAATACGAGCAGTACTTC. It specifies CASSLGGTQYEQYF.